Below, 27 T cell receptor beta chains from the same sample are listed, as sequenced in a study of blood T cell repertoires in COVID-19. The method was immunoSEQ multiplex PCR; TCRdb's version includes in-frame clones alone and lacks a portion of them. Of about 250,000 clones in the sample, roughly 90% were seen once. Sequenced sample: PBMCs or T cells enriched from blood (not recorded which). The receptors originated from a woman between 45 and 65 years old who had recovered from COVID-19.

V and J are TRBV12-5 and TRBJ1-1; 9 positions match TRBD1. The length of the CDR3 is 16 residues. The ends lost 4 bases at V and 1 base at J; junction bases unmatched: 7. Looked up from germline, CDR1 is LGHNT and CDR2 is FRNRAP. Written as DNA, the CDR3 is TGTGCTAGTGGTTCGGGGACAGGGTTCGGGAACACTGAAGCTTTCTTT. Protein product: CASGSGTGFGNTEAFF.

The V and J genes are TRBV2 and TRBJ2-1; D call uncertain. V was cut by 9 bases and J by 0 bases, with 15 bases left in between. CDR1 is SNHLY, CDR2 FYNNEI, per germline. CDR3 length: 15 residues. This CDR3 is CASTVARSSYNEQFF. DNA of the CDR3: TGTGCCAGTACTGTCGCGAGGAGCTCCTACAATGAGCAGTTCTTC.

The chain carries TRBV29-1 and TRBJ1-1; possible D gene TRBD1, 6 bases. Trimming took 7 bases from V and 1 from J, leaving 13 bases between them. The CDR3 contains 13 residues. Per the germline V gene, CDR1 is SQVTM and CDR2 is ANQGSEA. Here the CDR3 reads CSGGDRPNTEAFF. CDR3 nucleotides: TGCAGCGGGGGAGACAGGCCGAACACTGAAGCTTTCTTT.

V usage is TRBV28 and J usage is TRBJ1-2, with D uncertain. The germline V and J ends were trimmed by 3 bases and 6 bases, with 11 bases remaining between them. The CDR3 contains 13 residues. The V gene's germline CDR1 is MDHEN and CDR2 SYDVKM. CDR3 nucleotides: TGTGCCAGCAGTTTCGGGTCCGTAGATGGCTACACCTTC. Translated, it gives CASSFGSVDGYTF.

This chain uses TRBV5-1 with TRBJ1-2; TRBD1 aligns across 8 bases. J lost 10 bases, V lost 1 base, and 15 bases had no gene match. The length of the CDR3 is 16 residues. Germline loops: CDR1 SGHRS, CDR2 YFSETQ. The CDR3 is CASSLTPQQGDSIYTF. DNA for the CDR3: TGCGCCAGCAGCTTGACCCCACAACAGGGGGACTCGATCTACACCTTC.

V is TRBV28 and J is TRBJ1-4; the match to TRBD1 covers 10 bases. With 6 bases clipped from V and 8 bases from J, the junction kept 9 bases outside the gene matches. The germline CDR1 and CDR2 sequences are MDHEN and SYDVKM. The CDR3 has 15 residues. The CDR3 is CASSLSGTGVEKLFF. CDR3 DNA: TGTGCCAGCAGCCTATCCGGGACAGGGGTGGAAAAACTGTTTTTT.

The chain has TRBV2 and TRBJ1-4; the D is unclear. There are 12 residues in the CDR3. V was pared by 6 bases and J by 4 bases, with 6 bases between. Germline lookup yields CDR1 SNHLY and CDR2 FYNNEI. This CDR3 is CASRTGNEKLFF. As DNA, the CDR3 is TGTGCCAGCAGGACGGGTAATGAAAAACTGTTTTTT.

This rearrangement joins TRBV14 to TRBJ1-2; the D gene is possibly TRBD1 (6 bases). From germline, CDR1 is SGHDN and CDR2 FVKESK. The CDR3 loop spans 15 amino acids. V was trimmed by 4 bases and J by 3 bases, leaving 15 bases between them. The CDR3 DNA is TGTGCCAGCAGCCCCGGACAGCCGAGGGACTATGGCTACACCTTC. It translates to CASSPGQPRDYGYTF.

The J gene is TRBJ2-5, the V gene TRBV5-1, with 8 bases identical to TRBD1. The V gene end was trimmed by 3 bases and the J gene end by 8 bases; junction bases not matched to a gene: 9. Germline CDR1 is SGHRS and CDR2 is YFSETQ. The CDR3 extends over 14 amino acids. CDR3 sequence (DNA): TGCGCCAGCAGCTCTGGGACAGGCCGGACAACCCAGTACTTC. As protein: CASSSGTGRTTQYF. The full variable domain, rest sourced from reference TRBV5-1 and TRBJ2-5, is KAGVTQTPRYLIKTRGQQVTLSCSPISGHRSVSWYQQTPGQGLQFLFEYFSETQRNKGNFPGRFSGRQFSNSRSEMNVSTLELGDSALYLCASSSGTGRTTQYFGPGTRLLVL.

For the CDR3, the DNA is TGTGCCAGCAGCACCTCCCAGGGTAGATACGAGCAGTACTTC. This translates into CASSTSQGRYEQYF. The V call is TRBV28, the J call TRBJ2-7, with D maybe TRBD1 (5 bases). V was cut by 6 bases and J by 4 bases, with 16 bases left in between. The CDR3 is made up of 14 amino acids. Germline loops: CDR1 MDHEN, CDR2 SYDVKM.

CDR3 in amino acids: CASSKRTGGWDTQYF. In DNA form, the CDR3 reads TGTGCCAGCAGCAAACGGACAGGGGGATGGGATACGCAGTATTTT. This chain joins TRBV7-2 and TRBJ2-3, with 10 bases fitting TRBD1. CDR1 is SGHTA and CDR2 is FQGNSA in the germline V gene. The CDR3 runs to 15 residues. Losses at the gene ends were 5 bases for V and 6 bases for J; bases not matched to a gene: 8.

The CDR3: CASTRGGGNTQYF. The CDR3 DNA sequence: TGTGCCAGCACCCGAGGCGGGGGTAATACGCAGTATTTT. The chain combines TRBV28 with TRBJ2-3, with 7 bases matching TRBD2. This CDR3 comprises 13 residues. V lost 7 bases, J lost 7 bases, and 8 bases stayed unmatched. Per the germline V gene, CDR1 is MDHEN and CDR2 is SYDVKM.

The rearrangement links TRBV28 to TRBJ2-7; D is ambiguous. Trimming pared 7 bases from V and 0 bases from J, leaving 19 bases between. Germline-derived CDR1 and CDR2 are MDHEN and SYDVKM. This CDR3 is built from 16 residues. The CDR3 reads CASTSTGKARSYEQYF. CDR3 DNA: TGTGCCAGCACTTCGACTGGAAAAGCCCGCTCCTACGAGCAGTACTTC.

This chain connects TRBV7-9 to TRBJ2-7; 7 bases match TRBD1. Germline trimming cut 5 bases from V and 7 bases from J; bases unmatched to any gene: 20. CDR1 and CDR2 from the germline V gene are SEHNR and FQNEAQ (reference sequence). This CDR3 is 17 amino acids long. The CDR3: CASSPIPKTGLTGEQYF. CDR3 coding DNA: TGTGCCAGCAGCCCAATCCCGAAGACAGGGCTAACAGGGGAGCAGTACTTC.

V and J are TRBV28 and TRBJ2-7; TRBD2 matches 9 bases. Unmatched junction bases numbered 1, after V lost 3 bases and J lost 1 base. This CDR3 is 14 amino acids long. Germline V lookup: CDR1 MDHEN, CDR2 SYDVKM. CDR3 sequence: CASSFAGGSYEQYF. The CDR3 DNA sequence: TGTGCCAGCAGTTTTGCGGGAGGGTCCTACGAGCAGTACTTC.

Only one count was recorded for this clone. This chain links TRBV28 with TRBJ1-1; D is undetermined. Per the germline V gene, CDR1 is MDHEN and CDR2 is SYDVKM. The CDR3 consists of 11 residues. The V end was cut by 9 bases, the J end by 1 base, with 6 bases between. This chain's CDR3 is CASLGNTEAFF. The CDR3 coding sequence is TGTGCCAGTCTAGGGAACACTGAAGCTTTCTTT.

V gene TRBV28 combines with J gene TRBJ1-4, with D maybe TRBD1 (6 bases). Per germline, CDR1 MDHEN and CDR2 SYDVKM. The CDR3 extends over 16 amino acids. V was trimmed by 6 bases and J by 7 bases, leaving 21 bases between them. The CDR3 reads CASRHSGVEDSEKLFF. CDR3 nucleotides: TGTGCCAGCAGGCATTCAGGGGTCGAAGATAGTGAAAAACTGTTTTTT.

This clone has only one observation. The chain has TRBV7-2 and TRBJ2-5, with D possibly matching TRBD2 (5 bases). Trimming shortened V by 0 bases and J by 3 bases, and 5 bases separated the two germline ends. This CDR3 spans 13 amino acids. Germline CDR1 SGHTA, CDR2 FQGNSA. As DNA, the CDR3 is TGTGCCAGCAGCTTAGCTAGCGAAGAGACCCAGTACTTC. Amino acid sequence: CASSLASEETQYF.

V gene TRBV2 combines with J gene TRBJ2-7; 8 bases are shared with TRBD1. CDR3 length: 16 amino acids. V was pared by 3 bases and J by 6 bases, with 13 bases of the junction left unmatched. Looked up from germline, CDR1 is SNHLY and CDR2 is FYNNEI. The DNA of the CDR3 is TGTGCCAGCAGTGATAGTGGCAGGACAGGGAGGTCCGAGCAGTACTTC. It translates to CASSDSGRTGRSEQYF.

This clone was picked up a small number of times. The chain combines TRBV19 with TRBJ1-1; D unresolved. This CDR3 contains 13 residues. Germline V gene sequence: CDR1 LNHDA, CDR2 SQIVND (reference sequence). The germline V and J ends were trimmed by 5 bases and 2 bases, with 9 bases remaining between them. CDR3 amino acids: CASSVFLNTEAFF. In nucleotides, the CDR3 is TGTGCCAGTAGTGTTTTCCTCAACACTGAAGCTTTCTTT.

The rearrangement joins TRBV3-1 (or the pseudogene TRBV3-2) to TRBJ2-5, with 14 bases identical to TRBD2. Trimming cost V 2 bases and J 4 bases; bases outside gene matches: 9. The germline V gene has CDR1 LGHDT and CDR2 YNNKEL (reference sequence). This CDR3 has 18 amino acids. The CDR3 DNA follows: TGTGCCAGCAGCCAAAAGACTAGCGGGAGGGCCCGGGTAGAGACCCAGTACTTC. This gives the protein CASSQKTSGRARVETQYF.

This clone was found a few times. The rearrangement links TRBV2 to TRBJ1-1; D is unclear. Germline CDR1 is SNHLY and CDR2 is FYNNEI. This CDR3 contains 11 residues. Trimming stripped 4 bases from V and 8 bases from J, with 8 bases between. In DNA, the CDR3 is TGTGCCAGCAGTGGGTACCAGGAAGCTTTCTTT. It yields the protein CASSGYQEAFF.

The rearrangement joins TRBV7-9 to TRBJ1-2; 8 bases are shared with TRBD1. V shed 2 bases, J shed 14 bases, and the junction held 10 bases outside the gene matches. Germline lookup yields CDR1 SEHNR and CDR2 FQNEAQ (reference sequence). The CDR3 consists of 13 residues. CDR3 nucleotide sequence: TGTGCCAGCAGCTTATTGGATTACAGGGGGTGGACCTTC. This encodes CASSLLDYRGWTF.

This chain links TRBV27 with TRBJ2-7; D perhaps matches TRBD2 (7 bases). CDR3 size: 15 residues. Germline V gives CDR1 MNHEY, CDR2 SMNVEV (reference sequence). V shed 0 bases and J shed 3 bases, with 12 bases lying between them. DNA for the CDR3: TGTGCCAGCAGTTTATCGAGGGGGGGGGACTACGAGCAGTACTTC. Protein: CASSLSRGGDYEQYF.

The rearrangement joins TRBV2 to TRBJ2-2; 10 bases map to TRBD1. Germline V CDR1 and CDR2: SNHLY, FYNNEI. This CDR3 has 15 residues. V lost 6 bases, J lost 7 bases, and 8 bases stayed unmatched. This CDR3 reads CASRGRTGGIGELFF. The CDR3 region has the DNA TGTGCCAGCAGGGGAAGGACAGGGGGGATCGGGGAGCTGTTTTTT.

The chain recombines TRBV14 with TRBJ1-2, with D perhaps matching TRBD1 (5 bases). Germline V gene lookup returns CDR1 SGHDN and CDR2 FVKESK. V was cut by 4 bases and J by 0 bases, with 12 bases left in between. The CDR3 is 15 amino acids. This CDR3 is CASSPSRVTNYGYTF. In DNA, the CDR3 is TGTGCCAGCAGCCCGAGCAGGGTCACTAACTATGGCTACACCTTC.

The CDR3, as DNA: TGCGCCAGCAGCTTGGCCGAGAGCGCTGAAGCTTTCTTT. Protein product: CASSLAESAEAFF. The chain joins TRBV5-1 to TRBJ1-1; D uncertain. CDR1 and CDR2 from the germline V gene are SGHRS and YFSETQ. With 0 bases removed from V and 6 bases from J, the gap between germline ends came to 9 bases. The CDR3 has 13 residues.